Sequencing of this T cell receptor beta chain was carried out in a study of shared clonotypes between healthy human individuals. About the study: Sampling drew on donors who were a couple of women and a few men aged 18 to 49. Three plates each covered CD4 naive and memory; CD8 naive two, CD8 memory one.

Trimming removed 3 bases at V and 3 bases at J, with 12 bases between. The germline gives CDR1 MNHNS, CDR2 SASEGT. The CDR3 covers 14 residues. Comments on this clone: Its cognate antigen is unknown.

TCRdb's copy holds only in-frame clones and misses some; the assay was immunoSEQ multiplex PCR. The sample consists of about 2.4 million clones, approximately 93% of them appearing once. Study observations and caveats: Among donors, sharing of clonotypes was expected to be affected by sequencing depth.

Sequenced sample: naive CD4+ T cells from PBMCs. Subset meaning: CD45RA+ positively selected. The TCR sequence derives from a man aged 18 to 29 in good health. Some clones in this sample may be carry-over from other donors' samples. The chain employs TRBV6-1 and TRBJ2-7; no clear D. The CDR3 spells CASSEAAGNYEQYF. The CDR3 bases are TGTGCCAGCAGTGAGGCGGCTGGGAACTACGAGCAGTACTTC.